Listed below are T cell receptor beta chains from one sample, sequenced in a study of blood T cell repertoires in COVID-19. TCRdb's copy holds only in-frame clones and misses some; the assay was immunoSEQ multiplex PCR. This table holds fewer than 250,000 clones, roughly nine tenths found once. Sequencing used peripheral blood. These receptors originate from a young man with acute or convalescent COVID-19. The CDR3 runs from the conserved cysteine through the conserved F or W. The size field is filled for only some rows; it gives once, few, many or a size class.

clone_size	v_call	j_call	cdr3_aa
few	TRBV5-1	TRBJ1-2	CASRAGDYGYTF
.	TRBV11-2	TRBJ1-1	CASSLARGNTEAFF
.	TRBV5-1	TRBJ1-2	CASSLGGPNYGYTF
few	TRBV28	TRBJ1-4	CASSFGTQVLFSEKLFF
.	TRBV29-1	TRBJ1-3	CSVTLSGNTIYF
.	TRBV6-2/TRBV6-3	TRBJ1-1	CASSYPNPEAFF
.	TRBV5-1	TRBJ2-5	CASSFQETQYF
.	TRBV3-1/TRBV3-2	TRBJ1-2	CASSQYDKANYGYTF
.	TRBV11-2	TRBJ1-1	CASSLAGNTEAFF
.	TRBV11-2	TRBJ2-4	CASSPGLAGGHSKNIQYF
.	TRBV9	TRBJ2-1	CASSVGLAYGNEQFF
.	TRBV2	TRBJ2-7	CASRGTRSSSYEQYF
.	TRBV6-6	TRBJ1-5	CASSPDRLDQPQHF
.	TRBV3-1/TRBV3-2	TRBJ2-5	CASSQGVRQGRETQYF
.	TRBV4-2	TRBJ2-1	CASSQFSSGSFYEQFF
.	TRBV21-1	TRBJ2-3	CASSPRTGQTGTDTQYF
.	TRBV9	TRBJ2-4	CASSLTGENIQYF
.	TRBV28	TRBJ1-2	CASSSPGQGNYGYTF
.	TRBV19	TRBJ1-1	CASSPTDQGGVNTEAFF
.	TRBV7-8	TRBJ1-3	CASSLVRRGISGNTIYF
.	TRBV2	TRBJ1-4	CASKVSGTASTNEKLFF
.	TRBV3-1/TRBV3-2	TRBJ1-2	CASSQRTVNYGYTF
.	TRBV11-3	TRBJ2-2	CASSSGLAGGPPGELFF
once	TRBV21-1	TRBJ1-4	CASSNGRSVEKLFF
.	TRBV28	TRBJ2-5	CASSFTRLQQETQYF
once	TRBV7-9	TRBJ1-2	CASRILNYGYTF
.	TRBV5-1	TRBJ1-6	CASSRRQQNSPLHF
.	TRBV27	TRBJ1-5	CASSSDRAPNQPQHF
.	TRBV28	TRBJ1-6	CASSPAGTGGSPLHF
.	TRBV13	TRBJ1-2	CASSKYTGSYGYTF
.	TRBV28	TRBJ2-7	CASSLAGTRVYEQYF
.	TRBV5-1	TRBJ1-4	CASSQKTAVIPEKLFF
.	TRBV6-5	TRBJ1-5	CASSDLDRGTQHF
.	TRBV30	TRBJ1-4	CASGTLANEKLFF
.	TRBV30	TRBJ1-2	CAWSLRTGPGKGYTF
.	TRBV12-5	TRBJ1-4	CASGPTGLDEKLFF